This T cell receptor (beta chain) comes out of a study of memory CD4+ T cells and cytomegalovirus serostatus. The length of the CDR3 is 17 residues. Germline V gives CDR1 SGHNT, CDR2 YYREEE (reference sequence). V shed 0 bases, J shed 4 bases, and the junction held 11 bases outside the gene matches. TCRdb's copy holds only in-frame clones and misses some; the assay was immunoSEQ multiplex PCR. The sample consists of approximately 88,000 clones, 80% of them appearing once. The sort gate was single viable CD3+CD4+CD8-CD45RO+ cells for memory CD4+ T cells. The rearrangement joins TRBV5-4 to TRBJ1-2; TRBD1 matches 8 bases. The source is an adult in good health and CMV-seropositive. Input material: memory CD4+ T cells from blood. In nucleotides, the CDR3 is TGTGCCAGCAGCTTGGGGGGCAGGACAGGGATAAGCTATGGCTACACCTTC. It specifies CASSLGGRTGISYGYTF. Based on the CDR3 plus reference TRBV5-4 and TRBJ1-2, the full variable domain is ETGVTQSPTHLIKTRGQQVTLRCSSQSGHNTVSWYQQALGQGPQFIFQYYREEENGRGNFPPRFSGLQFPNYSSELNVNALELDDSALYLCASSLGGRTGISYGYTFGSGTRLTVV.